This T cell receptor (beta chain) was observed in a study of blood T cell repertoires in COVID-19. Study in general: Samples taken during acute and convalescent COVID-19 were collected in the United States, Italy and Spain.

Germline V gives CDR1 MDHEN, CDR2 SYDVKM. The trim removed 10 bases at V and 1 base at J, leaving 3 bases unmatched. This CDR3 spans 14 amino acids. Under the authors' procedure: Estimation of nucleated cell counts relied on the amplification of reference gene primers. Clones were sequenced by immunoSEQ multiplex PCR, and TCRdb holds only the in-frame ones, with some missing. From that table come the V and J calls and clone size; the DNA was used to work out D and trimming. This table has under 250,000 clones, around nine tenths appearing once. This sequence joins TRBV28 and TRBJ2-2; 10 nucleotides agree with TRBD1. The receptor was derived from an older woman who had recovered from COVID-19. Sequencing was performed on peripheral blood. Here the CDR3 reads CATWTGGNTGELFF. CDR3 coding DNA: TGTGCCACTTGGACAGGGGGGAACACCGGGGAGCTGTTTTTT.